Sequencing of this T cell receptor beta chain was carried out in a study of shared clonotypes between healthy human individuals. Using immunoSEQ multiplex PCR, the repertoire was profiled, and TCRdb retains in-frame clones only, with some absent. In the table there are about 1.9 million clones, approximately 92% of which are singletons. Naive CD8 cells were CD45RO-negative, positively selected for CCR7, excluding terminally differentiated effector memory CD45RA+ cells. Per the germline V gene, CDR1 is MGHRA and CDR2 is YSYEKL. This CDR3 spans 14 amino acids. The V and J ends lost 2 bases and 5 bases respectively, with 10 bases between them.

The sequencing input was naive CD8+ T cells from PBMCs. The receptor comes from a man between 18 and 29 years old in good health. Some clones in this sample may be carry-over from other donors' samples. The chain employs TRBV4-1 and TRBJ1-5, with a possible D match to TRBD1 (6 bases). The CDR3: CASSQPGDYQPQHF. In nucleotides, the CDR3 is TGCGCCAGCAGCCAACCAGGGGACTATCAGCCCCAGCATTTT.